This note documents a single T cell receptor (beta chain) sequence. Antigen unknown. Memory CD4+ cells were the fraction left after CD45RA+ naive selection. These data come from a study of shared clonotypes between healthy human individuals. Across the study: The cohort had two women and a few men, ages 18 to 49.

Study outcomes and limitations: Between a handful of donors, naive CD4 clonotypes were shared at a level of around 5.1%. Deeper or shallower sequencing was expected to change how clonotypes are shared among donors.

Only in-frame clones appear in the TCRdb table, and some are missing; sequencing was by immunoSEQ multiplex PCR. The sample shows a few million clones, about 94% of them seen only once. V lost 4 bases to trimming and J lost 2 bases; unmatched junction nucleotides: 4. This CDR3 region has 14 residues. Germline CDR1 is SGHVS and CDR2 is FNYEAQ. This TCR was recovered from a young man in good health. The sample taken for sequencing was naive CD4+ T cells sorted from blood. Indicated subset: CD45RA+ positively selected. The chain uses TRBV7-6 and TRBJ2-7, with 8 bases lining up with TRBD2. The DNA of the CDR3 is TGTGCCAGCAGCTCGGGACTAGATCCCTACGAGCAGTACTTC. Its protein is CASSSGLDPYEQYF.